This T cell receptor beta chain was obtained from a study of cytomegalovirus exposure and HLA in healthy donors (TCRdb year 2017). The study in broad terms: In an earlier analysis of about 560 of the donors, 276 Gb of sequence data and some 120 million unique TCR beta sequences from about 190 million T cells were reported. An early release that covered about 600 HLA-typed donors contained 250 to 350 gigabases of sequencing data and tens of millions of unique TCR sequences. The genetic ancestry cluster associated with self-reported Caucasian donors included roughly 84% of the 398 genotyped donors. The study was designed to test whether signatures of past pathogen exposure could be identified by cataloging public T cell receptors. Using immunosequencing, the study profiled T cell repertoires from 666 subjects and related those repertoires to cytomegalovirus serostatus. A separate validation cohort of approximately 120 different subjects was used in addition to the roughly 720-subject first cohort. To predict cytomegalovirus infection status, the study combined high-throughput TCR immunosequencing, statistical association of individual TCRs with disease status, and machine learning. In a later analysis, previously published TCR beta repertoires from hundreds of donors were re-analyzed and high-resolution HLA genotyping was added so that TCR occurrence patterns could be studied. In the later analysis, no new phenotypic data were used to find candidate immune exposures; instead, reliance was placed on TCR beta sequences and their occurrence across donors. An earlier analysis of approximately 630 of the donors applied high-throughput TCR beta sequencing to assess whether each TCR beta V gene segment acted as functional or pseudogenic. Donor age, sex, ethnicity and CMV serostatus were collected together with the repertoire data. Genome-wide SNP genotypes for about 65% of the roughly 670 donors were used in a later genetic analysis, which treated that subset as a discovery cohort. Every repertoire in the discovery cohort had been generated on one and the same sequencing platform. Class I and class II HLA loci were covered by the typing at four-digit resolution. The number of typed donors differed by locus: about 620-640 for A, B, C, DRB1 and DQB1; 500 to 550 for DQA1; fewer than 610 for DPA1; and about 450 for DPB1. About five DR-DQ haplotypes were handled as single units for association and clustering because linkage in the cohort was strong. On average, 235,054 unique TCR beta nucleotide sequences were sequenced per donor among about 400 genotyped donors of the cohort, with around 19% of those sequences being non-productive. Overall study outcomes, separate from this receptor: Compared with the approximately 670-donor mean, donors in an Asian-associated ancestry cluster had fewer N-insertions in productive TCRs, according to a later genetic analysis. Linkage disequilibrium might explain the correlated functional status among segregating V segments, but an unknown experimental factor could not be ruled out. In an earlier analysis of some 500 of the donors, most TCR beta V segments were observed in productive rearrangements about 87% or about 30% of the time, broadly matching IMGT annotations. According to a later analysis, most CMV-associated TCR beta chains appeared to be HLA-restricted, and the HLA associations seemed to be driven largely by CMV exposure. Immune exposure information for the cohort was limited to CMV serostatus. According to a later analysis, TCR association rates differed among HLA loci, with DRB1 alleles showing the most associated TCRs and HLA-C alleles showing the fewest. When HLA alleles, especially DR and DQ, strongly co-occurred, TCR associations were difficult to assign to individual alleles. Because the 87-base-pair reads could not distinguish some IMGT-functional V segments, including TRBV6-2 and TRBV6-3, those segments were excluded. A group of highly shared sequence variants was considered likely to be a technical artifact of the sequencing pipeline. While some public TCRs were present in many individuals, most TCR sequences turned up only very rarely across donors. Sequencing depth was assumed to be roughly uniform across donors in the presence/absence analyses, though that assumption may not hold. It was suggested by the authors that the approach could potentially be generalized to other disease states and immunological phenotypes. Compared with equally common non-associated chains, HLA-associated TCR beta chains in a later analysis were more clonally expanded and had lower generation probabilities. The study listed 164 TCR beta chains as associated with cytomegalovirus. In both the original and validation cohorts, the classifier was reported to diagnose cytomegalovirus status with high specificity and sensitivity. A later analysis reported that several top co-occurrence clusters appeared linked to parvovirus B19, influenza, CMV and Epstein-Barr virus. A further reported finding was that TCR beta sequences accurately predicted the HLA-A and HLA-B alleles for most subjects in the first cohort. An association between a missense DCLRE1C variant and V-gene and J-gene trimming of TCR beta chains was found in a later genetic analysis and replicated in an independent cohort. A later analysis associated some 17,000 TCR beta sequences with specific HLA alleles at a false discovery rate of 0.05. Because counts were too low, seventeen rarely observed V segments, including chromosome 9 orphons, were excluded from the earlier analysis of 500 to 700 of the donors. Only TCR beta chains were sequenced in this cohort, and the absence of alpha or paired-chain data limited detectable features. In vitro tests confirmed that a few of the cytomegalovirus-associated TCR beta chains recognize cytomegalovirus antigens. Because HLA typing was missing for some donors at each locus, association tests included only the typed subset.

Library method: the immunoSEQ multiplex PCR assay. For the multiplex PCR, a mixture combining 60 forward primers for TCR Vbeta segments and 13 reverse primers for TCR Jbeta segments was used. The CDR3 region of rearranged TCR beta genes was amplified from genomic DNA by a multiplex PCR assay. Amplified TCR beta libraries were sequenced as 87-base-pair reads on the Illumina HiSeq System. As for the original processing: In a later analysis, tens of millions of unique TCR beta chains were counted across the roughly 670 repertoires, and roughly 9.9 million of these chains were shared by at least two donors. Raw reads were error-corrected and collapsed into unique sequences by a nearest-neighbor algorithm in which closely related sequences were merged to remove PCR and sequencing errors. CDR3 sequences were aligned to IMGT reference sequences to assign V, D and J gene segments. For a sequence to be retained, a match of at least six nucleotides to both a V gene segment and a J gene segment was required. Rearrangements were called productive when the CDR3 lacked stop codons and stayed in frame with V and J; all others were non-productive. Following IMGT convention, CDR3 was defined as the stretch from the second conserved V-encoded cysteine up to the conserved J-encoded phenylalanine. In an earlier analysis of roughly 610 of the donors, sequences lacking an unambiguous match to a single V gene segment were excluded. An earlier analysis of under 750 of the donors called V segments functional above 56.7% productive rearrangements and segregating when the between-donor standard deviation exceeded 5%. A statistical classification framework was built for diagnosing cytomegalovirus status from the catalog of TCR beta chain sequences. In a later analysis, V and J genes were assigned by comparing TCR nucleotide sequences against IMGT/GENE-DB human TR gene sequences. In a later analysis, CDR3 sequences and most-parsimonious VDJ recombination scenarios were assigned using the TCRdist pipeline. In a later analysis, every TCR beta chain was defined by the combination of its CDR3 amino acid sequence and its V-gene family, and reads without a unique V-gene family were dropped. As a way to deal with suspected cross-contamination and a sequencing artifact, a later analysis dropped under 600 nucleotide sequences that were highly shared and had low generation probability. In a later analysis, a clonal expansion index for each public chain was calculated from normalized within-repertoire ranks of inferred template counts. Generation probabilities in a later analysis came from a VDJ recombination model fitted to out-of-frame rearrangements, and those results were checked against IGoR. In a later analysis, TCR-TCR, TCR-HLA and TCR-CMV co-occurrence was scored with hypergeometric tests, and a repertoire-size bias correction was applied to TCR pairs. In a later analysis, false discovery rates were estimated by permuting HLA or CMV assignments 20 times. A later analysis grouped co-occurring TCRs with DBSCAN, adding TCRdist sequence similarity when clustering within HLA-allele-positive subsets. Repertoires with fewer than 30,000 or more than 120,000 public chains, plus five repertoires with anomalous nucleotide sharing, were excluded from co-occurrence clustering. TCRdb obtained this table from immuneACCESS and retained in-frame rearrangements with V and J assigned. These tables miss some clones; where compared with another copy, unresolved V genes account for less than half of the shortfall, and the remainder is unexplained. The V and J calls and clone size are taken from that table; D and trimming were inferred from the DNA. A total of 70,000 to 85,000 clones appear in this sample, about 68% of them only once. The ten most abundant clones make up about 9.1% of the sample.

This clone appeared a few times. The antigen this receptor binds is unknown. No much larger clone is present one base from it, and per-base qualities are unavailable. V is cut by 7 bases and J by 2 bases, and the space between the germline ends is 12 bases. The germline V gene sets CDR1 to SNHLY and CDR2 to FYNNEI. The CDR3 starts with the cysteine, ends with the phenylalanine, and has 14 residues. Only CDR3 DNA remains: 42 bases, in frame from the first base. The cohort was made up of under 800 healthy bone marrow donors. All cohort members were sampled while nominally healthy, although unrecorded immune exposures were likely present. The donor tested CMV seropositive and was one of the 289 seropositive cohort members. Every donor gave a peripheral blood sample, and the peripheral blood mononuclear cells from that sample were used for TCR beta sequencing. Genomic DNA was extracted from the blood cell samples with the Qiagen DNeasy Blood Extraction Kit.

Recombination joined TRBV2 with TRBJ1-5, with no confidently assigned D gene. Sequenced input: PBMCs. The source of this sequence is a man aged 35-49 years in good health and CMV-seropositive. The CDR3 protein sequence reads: CASTLERGNQPQHF. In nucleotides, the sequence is TGTGCCAGCACCCTGGAGAGGGGCAATCAGCCCCAGCATTTT.